The T cell receptor (beta chain) described here comes from a study of cytomegalovirus exposure and HLA in healthy donors. The germline gives CDR1 MNHEY, CDR2 SVGAGI. The CDR3 spans 16 residues. A note on this clone: The antigen is undetermined.

Overall study results and limits: Reports indicate that TCR beta sequences accurately predicted the HLA-A and HLA-B alleles of most subjects. Segments of the TCR beta V type were, in most cases, productive about 90% or about 30% of the time in an earlier analysis.

In the PCR, 60 Vbeta and 13 Jbeta primers were used. Assay used: immunoSEQ multiplex PCR; TCRdb lists only in-frame clones, some missing. The table includes 150,000 to 200,000 clones, roughly 80% detected once. The material sequenced was PBMCs. The chain couples TRBV6-5 to TRBJ2-5, with D perhaps TRBD2 (5 bases). The J call is in doubt because the DNA end fits TRBJ2-7 better. The sequence derives from a woman between 18 and 29 years old in good health and CMV-seronegative. The CDR3 reads CASSYFVPVGASEQYF. CDR3 DNA sequence: TGTGCCAGCAGTTACTTTGTTCCAGTGGGAGCTTCCGAGCAGTACTTC.